This TCR beta chain derives from a study of immune characterization of retroperitoneal liposarcoma. Deletions cut 6 bases from V and 10 bases from J, with 10 bases between. The length of the CDR3 is 11 residues. The germline V gene has CDR1 SGHTA and CDR2 FQGNSA. TCRdb reprocessed the PCR reads via MiXCR and lists one record per CDR3 protein. Of over 1,100 distinct CDR3 sequences listed, roughly half are singletons. The specimen sequenced was tumor tissue. The receptor comes from a female donor with retroperitoneal liposarcoma. The chain has TRBV7-2 and TRBJ2-1, with unresolved D. The CDR3 bases are TGTGCCAGCAGGCGAGCCTACGAGCAGTTCTTC. It specifies CASRRAYEQFF.